This T cell receptor beta chain was sequenced during a study of cytomegalovirus exposure and HLA in healthy donors. General study results and limits: Later analysis associated a missense DCLRE1C variant with TCR beta V- and J-gene trimming.

This clone has only a few counts. Its antigen is unidentified. Everyone who donated was a healthy bone marrow donor. The CDR3 runs to 13 residues. The germline V gene has CDR1 LNHNV and CDR2 YYDKDF (reference sequence). The germline V and J ends were trimmed by 0 bases and 8 bases, with 10 bases remaining between them. The PCR had 60 Vbeta and 13 Jbeta primers. Data came from immunoSEQ multiplex PCR; TCRdb stores just in-frame clones and leaves some out. The sample has more than 90,000 clones; around 77% are singletons. The chain joins TRBV15 to TRBJ1-2; the D is unclear. The receptor comes from a man between 50 and 59 years old in good health and CMV-seropositive. Sample: PBMCs. The CDR3 spells CATSRDVRVGYTF. For the CDR3, the DNA is TGTGCCACCAGCAGAGATGTCCGGGTGGGCTACACCTTC.